Given below is one T cell receptor beta chain in context. These data belong to a study of blood T cell repertoires in COVID-19. Study-level background: From the United States, Italy and Spain came samples of acute and convalescent COVID-19. PBMCs, B-cell-depleted T cells, or T cells provided the cDNA or gDNA that made up the material.

Authors' data handling: Reference gene primers were amplified, and this amplification served to estimate nucleated cell counts. The protocol was immunoSEQ multiplex PCR, while the TCRdb copy is restricted to in-frame clones and leaves out a portion. V and J calls plus clone size are reproduced from that table; the DNA served to infer D and trimming. The repertoire holds around 160,000 clones, with more than 80% as singletons. The receptor was isolated from a human donor in a cohort sampled during active COVID-19. What was sequenced was peripheral blood.

This chain's CDR3 is CASSDNAGTYSGNTIYF. Here the CDR3 DNA reads TGTGCCAGCAGTGATAATGCCGGGACTTACTCTGGAAACACCATATATTTT. The chain has TRBV6-1 and TRBJ1-3, with D perhaps matching TRBD1 (5 bases). The CDR3 sequence is 17 residues long. Trimming shortened V by 3 bases and J by 0 bases, and 15 bases separated the two germline ends. Germline V gives CDR1 MNHNS, CDR2 SASEGT.